One sample yielded the 14 T cell receptor beta chains listed below, sequenced in a study of regulatory T cells in long-lasting Graves disease. The authors built TCR beta libraries using iRepertoire HTBI primers and Arm-PCR of CDR3 regions. From the multiplex PCR reads, TCRdb called clonotypes with MiXCR, one entry per CDR3 protein. The sample holds approximately 360,000 distinct CDR3 sequences; roughly 12% are singletons and the top ten take approximately 17%. Time point meaning: newly diagnosed GD, antithyroid drugs for less than 3 months. Preparation of the TCR library used RNA extracted from PBMCs. The data were also submitted as part of a second study, on T cells in Graves' hyperthyroidism and ophthalmopathy.

Sequences were derived from peripheral blood mononuclear cells (PBMCs), sampled at new diagnosis, from a patient treated with antithyroid drugs. The source of these receptors is a woman aged 18-35 years with Graves disease.

This sequence joins TRBV6-1 and TRBJ2-1, with TRBD2 identical over 8 bases. Germline loops: CDR1 MNHNS, CDR2 SASEGT. Losses at the gene ends were 6 bases for V and 2 bases for J; bases not matched to a gene: 6. CDR3 size: 15 residues. CDR3 in amino acids: CASSPPGGAYNEQFF. The CDR3, as DNA: TGTGCCAGCAGCCCCCCGGGGGGGGCCTACAATGAGCAGTTCTTC.

Remarks on this clonotype: This may be a read error, as it is one base from a much larger clone. J is TRBJ2-3 and V is TRBV6-4; D is uncertain. The J call could be wrong; TRBJ2-1 is a better fit for the DNA end. Germline V gene data show CDR1 as MRHNA and CDR2 as SNTAGT. The length of the CDR3 is 17 residues. The CDR3 DNA follows: TGTGCCAGCAGTGAGGGTACCGACTCCCCTCACTACAATGAGCAGTTCTTC. This gives the protein CASSEGTDSPHYNEQFF.

This clonotype was seen ten or more times. The chain combines TRBV2 with TRBJ1-2, with D possibly being TRBD1 (5 bases). Trimming stripped 3 bases from V and 4 bases from J, with 15 bases between. Germline CDR1 and CDR2: SNHLY and FYNNEI. The CDR3 contains 15 residues. CDR3 sequence reads: CASSDDAGLGYGYTF. The CDR3 nucleotides read TGTGCCAGCAGTGATGACGCAGGGTTAGGCTATGGCTACACCTTC.

This clonotype showed up many times. This chain uses TRBV14 with TRBJ2-1; TRBD1 might be the D (6 bases). Germline lookup yields CDR1 SGHDN and CDR2 FVKESK. Trimming removed 4 bases at V and 3 bases at J, with 13 bases between. The CDR3 is 15 amino acids. DNA for the CDR3: TGTGCCAGCAGCCCGACAGGAGAATACTACAATGAGCAGTTCTTC. It yields the protein CASSPTGEYYNEQFF.

This clonotype was seen ten or more times. The rearrangement uses TRBV7-3 and TRBJ1-3; the D is unclear. V was shortened by 11 bases and J by 3 bases, with 23 bases between the two germline ends. Germline V CDR1 and CDR2: SGHTA, FQGTGA. CDR3 size: 16 residues. For the CDR3, the DNA is TGTGCCCTCATAACATCCGGGCTGCTTTTTGGAAACACCATATATTTT. This encodes CALITSGLLFGNTIYF. Together with reference TRBV7-3 and TRBJ1-3, the CDR3 gives the full variable domain: GAGVSQTPSNKVTEKGKYVELRCDPISGHTALYWYRQSLGQGPEFLIYFQGTGAADDSGLPNDRFFAVRPEGSVSTLKIQRTERGDSAVYLCALITSGLLFGNTIYFGEGSWLTVV.

This clonotype appeared many times. This rearrangement joins TRBV6-1 to TRBJ2-1, with 12 nucleotides matching TRBD2. The CDR3 has 16 amino acids. Germline values: CDR1 MNHNS, CDR2 SASEGT. V lost 6 bases, J lost 2 bases, and 5 bases stayed unmatched. In nucleotides, the CDR3 is TGTGCCAGCAGACTCACTAGCGGGAGGACCTACAATGAGCAGTTCTTC. Amino acids: CASRLTSGRTYNEQFF.

In its sample, this clonotype was seen many times. The rearrangement joins TRBV6-2 or TRBV6-3 to TRBJ2-1, with TRBD2 as a possible D gene (5 bases). This CDR3 has 14 amino acids. Germline lookup yields CDR1 MNHEY and CDR2 SVGEGT. Trimming stripped 7 bases from V and 6 bases from J, with 16 bases between. CDR3: CASNRPIAGNEQFF. The CDR3 DNA follows: TGTGCCAGCAATCGGCCTATTGCGGGCAATGAGCAGTTCTTC.

The J gene is TRBJ1-3, the V gene TRBV29-1; no clear D. This CDR3 has 13 residues. The ends were cut back, 8 bases at V and 0 bases at J, with 11 bases in the middle. Germline CDR1 SQVTM, CDR2 ANQGSEA. This CDR3 is CSCGPYSGNTIYF. The CDR3 DNA reads as TGCAGCTGCGGGCCCTACTCTGGAAACACCATATATTTT.

This clonotype was detected ten times or more. V usage is TRBV6-1 and J usage is TRBJ2-1, with D tentatively TRBD2 (5 bases). V was trimmed by 9 bases and J by 6 bases, leaving 18 bases between them. CDR3 length: 14 residues. Germline loops: CDR1 MNHNS, CDR2 SASEGT. CDR3 protein: CASQMIGGGNEQFF. The CDR3 coding sequence is TGTGCCAGTCAAATGATAGGAGGAGGCAATGAGCAGTTCTTC.

This clonotype was counted many times. J is TRBJ2-7 and V is TRBV6-5, with D unclear. This CDR3 region has 14 residues. Trimming left V 4 bases short and J 2 bases short, with 12 bases between. Per germline, CDR1 MNHEY and CDR2 SVGAGI. The CDR3 DNA reads TGTGCCAGCAGTTGGAACAAAAATCCCTACGAGCAGTACGTC. Amino acid sequence: CASSWNKNPYEQYV.

As to this clonotype: A read error may be the cause here, since a much bigger clone is one base away. The chain has TRBV11-3 and TRBJ2-1; tentative D call: TRBD1 (6 bases). Germline V lookup: CDR1 SGHNT, CDR2 YENEEA. The CDR3 extends over 13 amino acids. The CDR3 sequence: CASSRGSYNELFF. CDR3 bases: TGTGCCAGCAGCAGGGGGTCCTACAATGAGCTGTTCTTC.

The chain recombines TRBV20-1 with TRBJ1-2; 11 positions agree with TRBD1. J lost 6 bases, V lost 6 bases, and 6 bases had no gene match. Germline loops: CDR1 DFQATT, CDR2 SNEGSKA (reference sequence). The CDR3 covers 13 residues. The chain's CDR3 is CSALGQGANGYTF. The CDR3 region has the DNA TGCAGTGCCCTTGGACAGGGGGCGAATGGCTACACCTTC.

In its sample, this clonotype was seen many times. The chain links TRBV12-3 or TRBV12-4 to TRBJ2-2, with 7 bases lining up with TRBD2. The CDR3 runs to 16 residues. V gave up 5 bases and J gave up 4 bases; unmatched junction bases: 10. CDR3 loop: CASSPLPGGGTGELFF. CDR3 DNA sequence: TGTGCCAGCAGTCCTCTTCCTGGGGGGGGCACCGGGGAGCTGTTTTTT.

Comment on this clonotype: This sequence may be a read error, since a much larger clone differs from it by one base. This chain connects TRBV27 to TRBJ1-3, with D perhaps matching TRBD1 (6 bases). This CDR3 contains 15 residues. Germline lookup yields CDR1 MNHEY and CDR2 SMNVEV (reference sequence). This chain's CDR3 is CASSSQQGSGNTICF. Here the CDR3 DNA reads TGTGCCAGCAGTTCTCAACAGGGTTCTGGAAACACCATATGTTTT.